This is a list of T cell receptor beta chains from one sample in a study of early T cells in non-severe SARS-CoV-2 infection. One entry per CDR3 protein results from TCRdb running MiXCR on the 5' RACE reads. The sample carries tens of thousands of distinct CDR3 sequences, about 10% recorded once. Sequencing used whole blood. The receptors shown here come from an adult who was a healthcare worker with PCR-confirmed SARS-CoV-2 infection or an uninfected control (not recorded which). Both conserved end residues are part of each CDR3.

V: TRBV4-3; J: TRBJ2-1; CDR3: CASSQAGVNEQFF
V: TRBV6-6; J: TRBJ2-3; CDR3: CASSRTSTDTQYF
V: TRBV29-1; J: TRBJ2-3; CDR3: CSGTEGADTQYF
V: TRBV30; J: TRBJ2-2; CDR3: CAWSVLRTGRAGELFF
V: TRBV7-9; J: TRBJ2-1; CDR3: CASLLAGVSEQFF
V: TRBV20-1; J: TRBJ2-7; CDR3: CSATDWSSYEQYF
V: TRBV5-1; J: TRBJ2-7; CDR3: CASSLAGYSVQYF
V: TRBV7-9; J: TRBJ2-7; CDR3: CASSDRAYEQYF
V: TRBV20-1; J: TRBJ2-2; CDR3: CSGGRNTGELFF
V: TRBV9; J: TRBJ2-3; CDR3: CASSVGPDTQYF
V: TRBV7-2; J: TRBJ2-3; CDR3: CASSSGGGTDTQYF
V: TRBV29-1; J: TRBJ2-5; CDR3: CSGSLGGGETQYF
V: TRBV12-3/TRBV12-4; J: TRBJ1-5; CDR3: CASSLFGDSNQPQHF
V: TRBV20-1; J: TRBJ2-7; CDR3: CSASGGGPYEQYF
V: TRBV27; J: TRBJ1-6; CDR3: CASSFLQAPLHF
V: TRBV7-9; J: TRBJ2-1; CDR3: CASSLALMQFF
V: TRBV30; J: TRBJ2-3; CDR3: CAWSVRQGSADTQYF
V: TRBV5-4; J: TRBJ1-4; CDR3: CASSSPDRGVEKLFF
V: TRBV2; J: TRBJ2-7; CDR3: CASSEATAREQYF
V: TRBV27; J: TRBJ2-7; CDR3: CASSFGSVLRSEQYF
V: TRBV2; J: TRBJ2-1; CDR3: CASRGTFDYNEQFF